A single sample gave rise to the 6 T cell receptor beta chains below, sequenced in a study of blood T cell repertoires in COVID-19. Assay: immunoSEQ multiplex PCR; the TCRdb copy retains only in-frame clones and omits some. The data show some 120,000 clones, 70% to 90% seen once. Sequences were obtained from peripheral blood. The source is a human donor in a cohort sampled during active COVID-19.

This clone has a handful of counts. The V and J genes are TRBV6-4 and TRBJ2-2; 10 positions match TRBD2. V was pared by 0 bases and J by 4 bases, with 2 bases of the junction left unmatched. The CDR3 has 16 amino acids. The germline gives CDR1 MRHNA, CDR2 SNTAGT. For the CDR3, the DNA is TGTGCCAGCAGTGACTCGAGCGGGGGGGCCACCGGGGAGCTGTTTTTT. Translating it yields CASSDSSGGATGELFF.

The J gene is TRBJ1-3, the V gene TRBV4-1; TRBD1 aligns across 8 bases. V gave up 1 base and J gave up 6 bases; unmatched junction bases: 8. CDR3 length: 16 residues. CDR1 MGHRA and CDR2 YSYEKL come from the germline V gene. The CDR3 loop reads CASSQGHLTGENTIYF. DNA of the CDR3: TGCGCCAGCAGCCAAGGGCATTTGACAGGGGAAAACACCATATATTTT.

V is TRBV28 and J is TRBJ2-7; 9 nucleotides line up with TRBD2. Germline CDR1 and CDR2: MDHEN and SYDVKM. This CDR3 is built from 15 residues. Germline trimming cut 3 bases from V and 3 bases from J; bases unmatched to any gene: 6. CDR3 sequence reads: CASSLGAGGFYEQYF. DNA for the CDR3: TGTGCCAGCAGTTTGGGAGCGGGAGGATTCTACGAGCAGTACTTC.

The chain employs TRBV15 and TRBJ1-6, with no clear D. The V end was cut by 4 bases, the J end by 0 bases, with 10 bases between. Germline loops: CDR1 LNHNV, CDR2 YYDKDF (reference sequence). The CDR3 consists of 16 residues. CDR3 coding DNA: TGTGCCACCAGCATGGAGAGCAGCTCCTATAATTCACCCCTCCACTTT. Amino acid sequence: CATSMESSSYNSPLHF.

This clone was detected once. V usage is TRBV4-1 and J usage is TRBJ2-7; TRBD2 matches 9 bases. CDR1 and CDR2 (germline): MGHRA, YSYEKL. The CDR3 length is 14 residues. The trim removed 4 bases at V and 3 bases at J, leaving 4 bases unmatched. The CDR3 protein is CASSPIAGDYEQYF. DNA of the CDR3: TGCGCCAGCAGCCCCATAGCGGGGGACTACGAGCAGTACTTC.

J is TRBJ2-7 and V is TRBV2; 7 bases map to TRBD2. V lost 4 bases to trimming and J lost 7 bases; unmatched junction nucleotides: 7. The germline gives CDR1 SNHLY, CDR2 FYNNEI. CDR3 length equals 13 residues. DNA for the CDR3: TGTGCCAGCAGTGCTGAATCGCGGGGGGAGCAGTACTTC. Its translation is CASSAESRGEQYF.